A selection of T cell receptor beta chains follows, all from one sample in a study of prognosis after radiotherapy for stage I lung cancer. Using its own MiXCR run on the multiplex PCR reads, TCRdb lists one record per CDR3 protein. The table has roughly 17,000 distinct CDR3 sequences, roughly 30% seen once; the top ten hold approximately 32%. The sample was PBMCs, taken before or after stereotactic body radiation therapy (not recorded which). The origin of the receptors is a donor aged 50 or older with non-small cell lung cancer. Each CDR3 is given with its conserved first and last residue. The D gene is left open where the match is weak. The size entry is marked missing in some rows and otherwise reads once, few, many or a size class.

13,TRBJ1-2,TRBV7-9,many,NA,CASSFAANYGYTF,TGTGCCAGCAGCTTCGCAGCTAACTATGGCTACACCTTC
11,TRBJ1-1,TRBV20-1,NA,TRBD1,CIPIRGTEAFF,TGCATTCCCATCAGGGGGACTGAAGCTTTCTTT
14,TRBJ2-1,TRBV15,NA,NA,CATSRDAWNNEQFF,TGTGCCACCAGCAGAGATGCCTGGAACAATGAGCAGTTCTTC
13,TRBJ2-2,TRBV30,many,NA,CAWTGLGFGELFF,TGTGCCTGGACCGGGCTGGGTTTCGGGGAGCTGTTTTTT
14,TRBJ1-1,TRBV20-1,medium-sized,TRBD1,CSAWAQGGYTEAFF,TGCAGCGCTTGGGCCCAGGGGGGCTACACTGAAGCTTTCTTT
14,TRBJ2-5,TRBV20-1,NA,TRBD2,CSALNSGKQETEYF,TGCAGTGCACTGAATAGCGGGAAGCAAGAGACCGAGTACTTC
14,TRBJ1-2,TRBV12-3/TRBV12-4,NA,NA,CASSFAAANHCYTF,TGTGCCAGCAGTTTTGCAGCAGCTAACCATTGCTACACCTTC
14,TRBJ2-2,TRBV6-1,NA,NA,CASTRQVKVGELFF,TGTGCCAGCACCCGACAGGTGAAGGTCGGTGAGCTGTTTTTT
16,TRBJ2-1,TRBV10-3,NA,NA,CAISNARPPLYNEQFF,TGTGCCATCAGTAACGCACGGCCGCCTCTCTACAATGAGCAGTTCTTC
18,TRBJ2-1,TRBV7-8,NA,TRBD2,CASSISTSWREVIHEHFF,TGTGCCAGCAGCATATCCACCTCTTGGCGGGAGGTTATCCATGAGCATTTCTTC
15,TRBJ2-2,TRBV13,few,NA,CASRRQSGDTGELFF,TGTGCCAGCCGACGACAATCGGGGGACACCGGGGAGCTGTTTTTT
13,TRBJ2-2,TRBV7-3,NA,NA,CASGGGATGELIF,TGCGCCAGCGGAGGGGGCGCGACCGGGGAGCTGATTTTT
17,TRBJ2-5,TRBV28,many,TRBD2,CASSLGTSGRLEETQYF,TGTGCCAGCAGTTTGGGGACTAGCGGGAGATTAGAAGAGACCCAGTACTTC
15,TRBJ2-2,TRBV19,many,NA,CASSIGARSAGELFF,TGTGCCAGTAGTATAGGAGCTAGGTCGGCCGGGGAGCTGTTTTTT
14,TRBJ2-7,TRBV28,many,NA,CASSQRQPPYEQYF,TGTGCCAGCAGTCAGCGACAGCCCCCCTACGAGCAGTACTTC
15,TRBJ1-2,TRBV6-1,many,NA,CASSLSRGAAGGYTF,TGTGCCAGCAGTCTGTCCAGGGGTGCCGCTGGGGGCTACACCTTC
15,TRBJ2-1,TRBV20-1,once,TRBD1,CSARGKGASYTEQFF,TGCAGTGCTAGAGGAAAGGGGGCATCCTACACTGAGCAGTTCTTC
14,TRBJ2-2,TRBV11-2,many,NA,CASSRRGNTGELFF,TGTGCCAGCAGCCGAAGGGGGAACACCGGGGAGCTGTTTTTT
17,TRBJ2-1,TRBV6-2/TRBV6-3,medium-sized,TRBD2,CASSSGTSGRDSDEQFF,TGTGCCAGCAGTTCCGGGACTAGCGGGAGAGATTCGGATGAGCAGTTCTTC
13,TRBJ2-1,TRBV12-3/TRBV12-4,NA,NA,CASSFGPGSEQFF,TGTGCCAGCAGTTTTGGGCCAGGCAGTGAGCAGTTCTTC
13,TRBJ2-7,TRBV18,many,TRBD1,CASTQNTGDEQYF,TGTGCCAGCACTCAGAATACAGGGGACGAGCAGTACTTC
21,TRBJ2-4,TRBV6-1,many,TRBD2,CASSEERWKIAGEITKNIQYF,TGTGCCAGCAGTGAAGAAAGGTGGAAGATAGCGGGAGAAATAACCAAAAACATTCAGTACTTC
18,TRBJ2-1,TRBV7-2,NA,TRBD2,CASRDPSGRGTRGNEQFF,TGTGCCAGCAGGGACCCTAGCGGTAGGGGAACCCGCGGGAATGAGCAGTTCTTC
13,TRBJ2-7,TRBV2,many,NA,CASSVGTTYEQYF,TGTGCCAGCAGTGTGGGGACCACTTACGAGCAGTACTTC
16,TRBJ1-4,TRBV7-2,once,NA,CASSLGPRSINEKLVF,TGTGCCAGCAGCTTAGGCCCACGGTCGATTAATGAAAAACTGGTTTTT
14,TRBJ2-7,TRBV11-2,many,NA,CASSPFSQLGEQYF,TGTGCCAGCAGCCCCTTTTCCCAATTGGGCGAGCAGTACTTC
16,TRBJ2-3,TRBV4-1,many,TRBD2,CASSPLGTRGTDTQYF,TGCGCCAGCAGCCCCCTCGGGACTAGAGGCACAGATACGCAGTATTTT
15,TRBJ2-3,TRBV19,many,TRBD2,CASSLAGGPVDTQYF,TGTGCCAGTAGTCTAGCGGGAGGGCCAGTAGATACGCAGTATTTT
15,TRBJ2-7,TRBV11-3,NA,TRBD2,CASSTTRGVFYEQYF,TGTGCCAGCAGCACCACTCGGGGGGTTTTCTACGAGCAGTACTTC
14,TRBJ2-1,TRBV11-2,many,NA,CASSLAGLTNEQFF,TGTGCCAGCAGCTTAGCGGGACTTACCAATGAGCAGTTCTTC
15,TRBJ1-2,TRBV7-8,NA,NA,CASFSRTGANYGYTF,TGTGCCAGCTTCTCCCGGACGGGGGCCAACTATGGCTACACCTTC
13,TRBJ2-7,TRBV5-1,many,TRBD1,CASSFNRGNEQYF,TGCGCCAGCAGCTTTAACAGGGGAAACGAGCAGTACTTC
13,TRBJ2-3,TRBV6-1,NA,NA,CASSEPSADTQYF,TGTGCCAGCAGTGAACCCAGCGCAGATACGCAGTATTTT
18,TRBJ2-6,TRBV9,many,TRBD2,CASSVGGLAISGANVLTF,TGTGCCAGCAGCGTAGGAGGACTAGCAATCTCTGGGGCCAACGTCCTGACTTTC
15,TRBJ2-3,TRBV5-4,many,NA,CASSANRVNTDTQYF,TGTGCCAGCAGCGCTAACAGGGTCAACACAGATACGCAGTATTTT
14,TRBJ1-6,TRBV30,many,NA,CAWRGGGSNSPLHF,TGTGCCTGGAGGGGGGGGGGTAGTAATTCACCCCTCCACTTT
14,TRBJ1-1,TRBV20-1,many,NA,CSASDAGRNTEAFF,TGCAGTGCTAGCGATGCGGGGCGGAACACTGAAGCTTTCTTT
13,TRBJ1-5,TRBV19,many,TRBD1,CASNTGDQGPQHF,TGTGCCAGTAACACAGGGGACCAGGGGCCCCAGCATTTT
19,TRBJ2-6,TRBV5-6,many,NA,CASSLGAGQTSSGANVLTF,TGTGCCAGCAGCTTGGGGGCCGGACAAACAAGCTCTGGGGCCAACGTCCTGACTTTC
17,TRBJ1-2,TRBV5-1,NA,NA,CVSSLTGLIRTNYGCTF,NA
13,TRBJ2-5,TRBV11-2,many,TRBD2,CASSGSVQETQYF,TGTGCCAGTAGCGGGAGCGTCCAAGAGACCCAGTACTTC
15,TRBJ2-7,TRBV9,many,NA,CASSVVGGGVDEQYF,TGTGCCAGCAGCGTAGTGGGGGGTGGGGTAGACGAGCAGTACTTC
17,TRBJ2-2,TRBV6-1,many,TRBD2,CASSDPGLAGNTGELFF,TGTGCCAGCAGTGACCCAGGACTAGCGGGGAACACCGGGGAGCTGTTTTTT
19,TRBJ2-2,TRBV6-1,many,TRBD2,CASSRAQKRGGGGTGELFF,TGTGCCAGCAGCCGGGCCCAAAAGCGGGGGGGCGGGGGCACCGGGGAGCTGTTTTTT
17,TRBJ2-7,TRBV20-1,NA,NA,CSFRGLVNGFTTYEQYF,TGCAGTTTTAGGGGACTCGTAAATGGATTTACCACCTACGAGCAGTACTTC
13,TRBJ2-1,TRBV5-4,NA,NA,CASSSYCGNEQFF,TGTGCCAGCAGCTCGTATTGTGGGAATGAGCAGTTCTTC
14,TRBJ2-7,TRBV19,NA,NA,CASSTKEQGLGQYF,TGTGCCAGTAGTACAAAAGAGCAAGGGCTCGGGCAGTACTTC
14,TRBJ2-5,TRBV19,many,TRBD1,CASARQGNRETQYF,TGTGCCAGTGCCAGACAGGGAAACAGAGAGACCCAGTACTTC
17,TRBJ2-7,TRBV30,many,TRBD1,CAWSVLRRQGMVYEQYF,TGTGCCTGGAGTGTACTCCGGAGACAGGGTATGGTTTACGAGCAGTACTTC
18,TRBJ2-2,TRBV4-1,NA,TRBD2,CASSHGSLAVSGNRGAVF,TGCGCCAGCAGCCACGGTTCCCTAGCGGTTTCCGGGAACCGGGGAGCTGTTTTT
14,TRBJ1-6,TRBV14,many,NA,CASRPGRDNSPLHF,TGTGCCAGCAGGCCGGGACGGGATAATTCACCCCTCCACTTT
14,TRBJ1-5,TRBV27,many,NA,CASRSPGFNQPQHF,TGTGCCAGCAGGTCCCCAGGATTTAATCAGCCCCAGCATTTT
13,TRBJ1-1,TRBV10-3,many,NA,CAVLGQMNTEAFF,TGTGCCGTCTTAGGACAGATGAACACTGAAGCTTTCTTT
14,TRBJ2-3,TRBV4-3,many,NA,CASSHDQGTDTQYF,TGCGCCAGCAGCCACGACCAGGGCACAGATACGCAGTATTTT
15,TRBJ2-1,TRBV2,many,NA,CASSRDLSSYNEQFF,TGTGCCAGCAGTCGGGACTTGAGCTCCTACAATGAGCAGTTCTTC
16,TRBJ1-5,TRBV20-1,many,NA,CSARDVREVMDQPQHF,TGCAGTGCTAGAGATGTCAGGGAGGTGATGGATCAGCCCCAGCATTTT